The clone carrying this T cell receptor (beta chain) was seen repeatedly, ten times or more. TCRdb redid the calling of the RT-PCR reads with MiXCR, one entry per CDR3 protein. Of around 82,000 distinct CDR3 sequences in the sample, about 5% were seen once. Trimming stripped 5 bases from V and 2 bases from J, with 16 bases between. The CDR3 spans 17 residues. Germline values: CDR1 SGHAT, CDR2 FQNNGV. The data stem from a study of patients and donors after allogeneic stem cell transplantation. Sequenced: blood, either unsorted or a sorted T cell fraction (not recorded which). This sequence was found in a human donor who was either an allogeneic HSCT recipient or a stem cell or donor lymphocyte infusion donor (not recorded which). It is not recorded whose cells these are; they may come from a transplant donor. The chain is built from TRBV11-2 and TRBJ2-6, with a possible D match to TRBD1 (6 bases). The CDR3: CASSRRETGAGANVLTF. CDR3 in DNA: TGTGCCAGCAGCCGAAGAGAGACAGGTGCTGGGGCCAACGTCCTGACTTTC.